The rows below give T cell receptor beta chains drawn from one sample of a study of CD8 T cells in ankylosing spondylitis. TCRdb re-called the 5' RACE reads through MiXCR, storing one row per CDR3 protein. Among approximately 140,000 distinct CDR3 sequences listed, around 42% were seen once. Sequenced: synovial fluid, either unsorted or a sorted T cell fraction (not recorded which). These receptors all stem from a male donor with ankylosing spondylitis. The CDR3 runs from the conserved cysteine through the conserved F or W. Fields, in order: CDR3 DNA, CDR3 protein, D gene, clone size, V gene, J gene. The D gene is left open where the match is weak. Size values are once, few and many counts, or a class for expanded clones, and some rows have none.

CDR3 DNA: TGCGCCAGCAGCCAGGGGACAGGGGGCCGGAAGAACACTGAAGCTTTCTTT; CDR3 protein: CASSQGTGGRKNTEAFF; D gene: TRBD1; clone size: few; V gene: TRBV4-1; J gene: TRBJ1-1
CDR3 DNA: TGCGCCAGCAGCGCGGGACAACTGAACACCGGGGAGCTGTTTTTT; CDR3 protein: CASSAGQLNTGELFF; D gene: -; clone size: -; V gene: TRBV4-3; J gene: TRBJ2-2
CDR3 DNA: TGCAGCGCTGCGGGGACAGACAACACTGAAGCTTTCTTT; CDR3 protein: CSAAGTDNTEAFF; D gene: TRBD1; clone size: -; V gene: TRBV29-1; J gene: TRBJ1-1
CDR3 DNA: TGCAGCGTTGTTGGTGGACAGAGCACAGATACGCAGTATTTT; CDR3 protein: CSVVGGQSTDTQYF; D gene: -; clone size: -; V gene: TRBV29-1; J gene: TRBJ2-3
CDR3 DNA: TGCAGTGCACTTACCGGGACTAGTATGGAGACCCAGTACTTC; CDR3 protein: CSALTGTSMETQYF; D gene: TRBD2; clone size: -; V gene: TRBV20-1; J gene: TRBJ2-5
CDR3 DNA: TGCAGTGCTAGTTTCGGGACTAGCGGCTACAATGAGCAGTTCTTC; CDR3 protein: CSASFGTSGYNEQFF; D gene: TRBD2; clone size: -; V gene: TRBV20-1; J gene: TRBJ2-1
CDR3 DNA: TGTGCCAGCAGCTGGAGGGGGACGTCCCCGGGGACCCAGTACTTC; CDR3 protein: CASSWRGTSPGTQYF; D gene: -; clone size: few; V gene: TRBV13; J gene: TRBJ2-5
CDR3 DNA: TGCGCCAGCAGCTTGTGGCCAGCGGGGGGCCCAGATACGCAGTATTTT; CDR3 protein: CASSLWPAGGPDTQYF; D gene: TRBD2; clone size: few; V gene: TRBV5-1; J gene: TRBJ2-3
CDR3 DNA: TGTGCCATCAGCCCCTTCCCAACCCGGGACAGGGGGCTTGTCGGGGAGCTGTTTTTT; CDR3 protein: CAISPFPTRDRGLVGELFF; D gene: TRBD1; clone size: -; V gene: TRBV10-3; J gene: TRBJ2-2
CDR3 DNA: TGCGCCAGCAGCCACCCCCTGATGGGCGACACTGAAGCTTTCTTT; CDR3 protein: CASSHPLMGDTEAFF; D gene: -; clone size: -; V gene: TRBV5-1; J gene: TRBJ1-1
CDR3 DNA: TGTGCCAGCAGCGCAGAGGACAGGGAAGATTTGATTAGCGGGAGCACCCCCGACACCGGGGAGCTGTTTTTT; CDR3 protein: CASSAEDREDLISGSTPDTGELFF; D gene: -; clone size: -; V gene: TRBV7-1; J gene: TRBJ2-2
CDR3 DNA: TGTGCCAGCACTGAGGGATCCTATGGCTACACCTTC; CDR3 protein: CASTEGSYGYTF; D gene: -; clone size: few; V gene: TRBV12-3/TRBV12-4; J gene: TRBJ1-2
CDR3 DNA: TGTGCCAGCAGCCCTCGGCTAAAGATACTAGGAATGGGCCAAGAGACCCAGTACTTC; CDR3 protein: CASSPRLKILGMGQETQYF; D gene: -; clone size: few; V gene: TRBV13; J gene: TRBJ2-5
CDR3 DNA: TGTGCCAGTAGTATCGGATTTAGCTACAATGAGCAGTTCTTC; CDR3 protein: CASSIGFSYNEQFF; D gene: -; clone size: -; V gene: TRBV19; J gene: TRBJ2-1
CDR3 DNA: TGTGCCAGCAGCTTGTTTAGCGTTAATACGCAGTATTTT; CDR3 protein: CASSLFSVNTQYF; D gene: -; clone size: few; V gene: TRBV5-5; J gene: TRBJ2-3
CDR3 DNA: TGCAGTGCGGAGGGGACTAGCGGTGACAATGAGCAGTTCTTC; CDR3 protein: CSAEGTSGDNEQFF; D gene: TRBD2; clone size: -; V gene: TRBV20-1; J gene: TRBJ2-1
CDR3 DNA: TGTGCCAGCAGTTTAAATTCAGGGGTGCCAGATACGCAGTATTTT; CDR3 protein: CASSLNSGVPDTQYF; D gene: -; clone size: -; V gene: TRBV27; J gene: TRBJ2-3
CDR3 DNA: TGTGCCATCAGTGAGTTGTGGGACAGGGTGCAGTCCGAGGCGGGGGAGCTGTTTTTT; CDR3 protein: CAISELWDRVQSEAGELFF; D gene: TRBD1; clone size: once; V gene: TRBV10-3; J gene: TRBJ2-2
CDR3 DNA: TGCAGCGGGCTGACAGGGGTTAACTATGGCTACACCTTC; CDR3 protein: CSGLTGVNYGYTF; D gene: TRBD1; clone size: -; V gene: TRBV29-1; J gene: TRBJ1-2
CDR3 DNA: TGTGCCAGCAAAATGACAGGGGACCTAGAATACGAGCAGTACTTC; CDR3 protein: CASKMTGDLEYEQYF; D gene: TRBD1; clone size: -; V gene: TRBV5-6; J gene: TRBJ2-7
CDR3 DNA: TGTGCCAGCAGCTGGGGACTATCTTCCACCGGGGAGCTGTTTTTT; CDR3 protein: CASSWGLSSTGELFF; D gene: TRBD2; clone size: -; V gene: TRBV7-6; J gene: TRBJ2-2
CDR3 DNA: TGCAGCGTTGAAGATCGGGAGGGAAGCTACGAGCAGTACTTC; CDR3 protein: CSVEDREGSYEQYF; D gene: TRBD2; clone size: few; V gene: TRBV29-1; J gene: TRBJ2-7
CDR3 DNA: TGTGCCAGCAGGATGACAGGAGAATACACAGATACGCAGTATTTT; CDR3 protein: CASRMTGEYTDTQYF; D gene: -; clone size: -; V gene: TRBV12-3/TRBV12-4; J gene: TRBJ2-3
CDR3 DNA: TGCGCCAGCAGCTTGATCGCGGGAGGGCCCTACGAGCAGTACTTC; CDR3 protein: CASSLIAGGPYEQYF; D gene: TRBD2; clone size: -; V gene: TRBV5-1; J gene: TRBJ2-7
CDR3 DNA: TGTGCCAGCAGCTTAAACAGGGTATTAGGCTACACCTTC; CDR3 protein: CASSLNRVLGYTF; D gene: -; clone size: -; V gene: TRBV11-2; J gene: TRBJ1-2
CDR3 DNA: TGCGCCAGCAGCTTGGGACTAGTCAAAAACATTCAGTACTTC; CDR3 protein: CASSLGLVKNIQYF; D gene: -; clone size: -; V gene: TRBV5-1; J gene: TRBJ2-4
CDR3 DNA: TGCGCCAGCAGCCATCCCGACAGGGCGAACACTGAAGCTTTCTTT; CDR3 protein: CASSHPDRANTEAFF; D gene: TRBD1; clone size: few; V gene: TRBV4-1; J gene: TRBJ1-1
CDR3 DNA: TGTGCCAGCAGCGTAGAGGGGACACTCTCTAGGACCGGGGAGCTGTTTTTT; CDR3 protein: CASSVEGTLSRTGELFF; D gene: -; clone size: few; V gene: TRBV9; J gene: TRBJ2-2
CDR3 DNA: TGCAGTGCGCAACCAGGGGGCGGTCAGCCCCAGCATTTT; CDR3 protein: CSAQPGGGQPQHF; D gene: TRBD1; clone size: -; V gene: TRBV20-1; J gene: TRBJ1-5
CDR3 DNA: TGCAGTGCTACGGACGCGACAGGGGCAATAGTTGGCTACACCTTC; CDR3 protein: CSATDATGAIVGYTF; D gene: TRBD1; clone size: -; V gene: TRBV20-1; J gene: TRBJ1-2
CDR3 DNA: TGCGCCAGCAGCCGACCAGACAGGGGCCGCGGCTACACCTTC; CDR3 protein: CASSRPDRGRGYTF; D gene: TRBD1; clone size: -; V gene: TRBV5-1; J gene: TRBJ1-2
CDR3 DNA: TGCAGTGCTAGTGGCAGGGGGGTGGAGACCCAGTACTTC; CDR3 protein: CSASGRGVETQYF; D gene: -; clone size: few; V gene: TRBV20-1; J gene: TRBJ2-5
CDR3 DNA: TGTGCCAGCAGCTTAGGTCGGGCCGGCGGCTACAATGAGCAGTTCTTC; CDR3 protein: CASSLGRAGGYNEQFF; D gene: -; clone size: few; V gene: TRBV7-9; J gene: TRBJ2-1
CDR3 DNA: TGTGCCAGCAGCTTTGGCAAGCGGGGACCGAACACCGGGGAGCTGTTTTTT; CDR3 protein: CASSFGKRGPNTGELFF; D gene: TRBD2; clone size: -; V gene: TRBV7-9; J gene: TRBJ2-2
CDR3 DNA: TGTGCCAGCAGCAAAGTCGGGGTTAGAAATTCACCCCTCCACTTT; CDR3 protein: CASSKVGVRNSPLHF; D gene: -; clone size: -; V gene: TRBV21-1; J gene: TRBJ1-6
CDR3 DNA: TGTGCCACCAGACAGGGTATGACTGAAGCTTTCTTT; CDR3 protein: CATRQGMTEAFF; D gene: TRBD1; clone size: -; V gene: TRBV10-3; J gene: TRBJ1-1
CDR3 DNA: TGCGCCAGCAGCCGGGGTTACGGGGAGAACACTGAAGCTTTCTTT; CDR3 protein: CASSRGYGENTEAFF; D gene: -; clone size: -; V gene: TRBV4-3; J gene: TRBJ1-1
CDR3 DNA: TGTGCCAGCAGCTTAGATTTCGGGGACCCGAACACTGAAGCTTTCTTT; CDR3 protein: CASSLDFGDPNTEAFF; D gene: -; clone size: few; V gene: TRBV11-2; J gene: TRBJ1-1
CDR3 DNA: TGTGCCAGCAGTTGGGGATGGGGCCCCAAGGAGGCCGGGGAGCTGTTTTTT; CDR3 protein: CASSWGWGPKEAGELFF; D gene: -; clone size: -; V gene: TRBV27; J gene: TRBJ2-2
CDR3 DNA: TGTGCCAGCAGCTTGGGGCTAGCGGGAGTTGGCGGGGAGCTGTTTTTT; CDR3 protein: CASSLGLAGVGGELFF; D gene: TRBD2; clone size: few; V gene: TRBV7-6; J gene: TRBJ2-2
CDR3 DNA: TGTGCCAGCAGAAGACAGGGGGCCAGGGAAAAACTGTTTTTT; CDR3 protein: CASRRQGAREKLFF; D gene: TRBD1; clone size: -; V gene: TRBV12-3/TRBV12-4; J gene: TRBJ1-4
CDR3 DNA: TGTGCCAGCAGCTCCTCGTCAAGATGGGTCTACGAGCAGTACTTC; CDR3 protein: CASSSSSRWVYEQYF; D gene: -; clone size: few; V gene: TRBV7-9; J gene: TRBJ2-7
CDR3 DNA: TGTGCCAGCAGCCCCTGGACAGGGGCGAACACTGAAGCTTTCTTT; CDR3 protein: CASSPWTGANTEAFF; D gene: TRBD1; clone size: -; V gene: TRBV7-9; J gene: TRBJ1-1
CDR3 DNA: TGTGCCAGCAGCTTAGAGGGACTAGCGGGATCCAATGAGCAGTTCTTC; CDR3 protein: CASSLEGLAGSNEQFF; D gene: TRBD2; clone size: -; V gene: TRBV7-6; J gene: TRBJ2-1
CDR3 DNA: TGCGCCAGCAGCCCCCGCGGGGGCGGCTACACCTTC; CDR3 protein: CASSPRGGGYTF; D gene: -; clone size: few; V gene: TRBV4-1; J gene: TRBJ1-2
CDR3 DNA: TGTGCCCTCGGAGATTCGGGCGGGGAGCTGTTTTTT; CDR3 protein: CALGDSGGELFF; D gene: -; clone size: few; V gene: TRBV12-3/TRBV12-4; J gene: TRBJ2-2
CDR3 DNA: TGCAGCGGGTCCACCTACAATGAGCAGTTCTTC; CDR3 protein: CSGSTYNEQFF; D gene: -; clone size: few; V gene: TRBV29-1; J gene: TRBJ2-1
CDR3 DNA: TGTGCCAGCAGTTTAGTGTCGGGGGGGCCGGAGGAGACCCAGTACTTC; CDR3 protein: CASSLVSGGPEETQYF; D gene: TRBD2; clone size: -; V gene: TRBV12-3/TRBV12-4; J gene: TRBJ2-5
CDR3 DNA: TGTGCCAGCAGTTTTACAGCTAACTATGGCTACACCTTC; CDR3 protein: CASSFTANYGYTF; D gene: -; clone size: -; V gene: TRBV12-3/TRBV12-4; J gene: TRBJ1-2
CDR3 DNA: TGTGCCACCAGTGATTTTGAGGGAGGTATCTATGAGCAGTTCTTC; CDR3 protein: CATSDFEGGIYEQFF; D gene: -; clone size: few; V gene: TRBV24-1; J gene: TRBJ2-1
CDR3 DNA: TGTGCCAGCACCTCGTCGGACAGGGCCTTCCCCCCCCAGACCCAGTACTTC; CDR3 protein: CASTSSDRAFPPQTQYF; D gene: TRBD1; clone size: -; V gene: TRBV12-3/TRBV12-4; J gene: TRBJ2-5
CDR3 DNA: TGTGCCAGCAGTGCCTCCGGGCTAGTCTATGGCTACACCTTC; CDR3 protein: CASSASGLVYGYTF; D gene: -; clone size: -; V gene: TRBV12-3/TRBV12-4; J gene: TRBJ1-2
CDR3 DNA: TGCAGCGAGGTGCAACGCACCTATAATTCACCCCTCCACTTT; CDR3 protein: CSEVQRTYNSPLHF; D gene: -; clone size: -; V gene: TRBV29-1; J gene: TRBJ1-6
CDR3 DNA: TGCAGCGTTGAAGATCTCGCTTGGGACAGGGGGCGGCAAGAGACCCAGTACTTC; CDR3 protein: CSVEDLAWDRGRQETQYF; D gene: TRBD1; clone size: -; V gene: TRBV29-1; J gene: TRBJ2-5
CDR3 DNA: TGTGCCAGCAGTTATACCGGGACGGGTGCCTACGAGCAGTACTTC; CDR3 protein: CASSYTGTGAYEQYF; D gene: -; clone size: -; V gene: TRBV27; J gene: TRBJ2-7
CDR3 DNA: TGTGCCAGCAGCCCCGCCGGGGCCTGGGACCATGAAAAACTGTTTTTT; CDR3 protein: CASSPAGAWDHEKLFF; D gene: -; clone size: -; V gene: TRBV6-1; J gene: TRBJ1-4
CDR3 DNA: TGCAGCGTTGAAGATCGGGTTGATGAGCAGTTCTTC; CDR3 protein: CSVEDRVDEQFF; D gene: -; clone size: few; V gene: TRBV29-1; J gene: TRBJ2-1
CDR3 DNA: TGCGCCAGCAGCCAAGGGGTGGGTTGGTACGAGCAGTACTTC; CDR3 protein: CASSQGVGWYEQYF; D gene: -; clone size: -; V gene: TRBV4-1; J gene: TRBJ2-7
CDR3 DNA: TGTGCCAGCAGCGTAGGTGTAAACCCCTACAATGAGCAGTTCTTC; CDR3 protein: CASSVGVNPYNEQFF; D gene: -; clone size: few; V gene: TRBV9; J gene: TRBJ2-1